Shown below are 29 T cell receptor beta chains from a single sample sequenced in a study of CD8 T cells in ankylosing spondylitis. TCRdb analysed the 5' RACE reads with MiXCR anew, one entry per CDR3 protein. The profile shows a few hundred thousand distinct CDR3 sequences, roughly 10% of them singletons. Sequenced: blood, either unsorted or a sorted T cell fraction (not recorded which). The receptors originated from a female donor with ankylosing spondylitis or in good health (not recorded which).

This clonotype was seen ten or more times. The chain has TRBV20-1 and TRBJ2-1; no definite D call. The CDR3 is 14 residues long. V was pared by 0 bases and J by 6 bases, with 12 bases between. Germline V gene lookup returns CDR1 DFQATT and CDR2 SNEGSKA (reference sequence). This chain's CDR3 is CSARDRRRSNEQFF. DNA for the CDR3: TGCAGTGCTAGAGATCGACGGAGAAGCAATGAGCAGTTCTTC.

The chain has TRBV18 and TRBJ1-3; D might be TRBD1 (5 bases). Germline V gene data show CDR1 as KGHSH and CDR2 as LQKENI. With 3 bases removed from V and 2 bases from J, the gap between germline ends came to 8 bases. The CDR3 consists of 14 residues. The CDR3 sequence: CASSPQGAGNTIYF. In DNA form, the CDR3 reads TGTGCCAGCTCACCGCAGGGCGCTGGAAACACCATATATTTT.

The rearrangement joins TRBV20-1 to TRBJ1-5; perhaps TRBD1 as D (6 bases). CDR1 DFQATT and CDR2 SNEGSKA come from the germline V gene (reference sequence). Trimming took 5 bases from V and 3 from J, leaving 17 bases between them. The CDR3 has 15 residues. CDR3 loop: CSALLGGRDNQPQHF. DNA for the CDR3: TGCAGTGCTCTCTTGGGGGGGCGCGACAATCAGCCCCAGCATTTT.

The V and J genes are TRBV10-3 and TRBJ1-2, with 12 bases matching TRBD1. This CDR3 contains 14 residues. Germline V CDR1 and CDR2: ENHRY, SYGVKD. V dropped 6 bases and J dropped 7; count of bases not matched to a gene: 6. CDR3 region: CAIRPGQGALGYTF. CDR3 in DNA: TGTGCCATCAGGCCGGGACAGGGGGCGCTTGGCTACACCTTC.

In its sample, this clonotype was seen many times. V usage is TRBV5-1 and J usage is TRBJ2-7; D could derive from TRBD1 or TRBD2 (5 bases each). Trimming left V 4 bases short and J 3 bases short, with 11 bases between. CDR3 length equals 13 residues. From germline, CDR1 is SGHRS and CDR2 YFSETQ. The DNA of the CDR3 is TGCGCCAGCAGCCCGGGGCAGTTCTACGAGCAGTACTTC. As protein: CASSPGQFYEQYF. The entire variable domain, with the rest obtained from reference TRBV5-1 and TRBJ2-7, is as follows: KAGVTQTPRYLIKTRGQQVTLSCSPISGHRSVSWYQQTPGQGLQFLFEYFSETQRNKGNFPGRFSGRQFSNSRSEMNVSTLELGDSALYLCASSPGQFYEQYFGPGTRLTVT.

As regards this clonotype: This may arise from a read error, as a much more abundant clone is one base away. This chain links TRBV28 with TRBJ2-2, with D possibly matching TRBD2 (5 bases). This CDR3 has 15 amino acids. CDR1 MDHEN and CDR2 SYDVKM come from the germline V gene. The CDR3 DNA reads TGTGCCAGCAGAAACACCGGACTGAACACCGGGGAGCTGTTATTT. Translated: CASRNTGLNTGELLF.

The table lists this clonotype with a few counts. This sequence joins TRBV7-2 and TRBJ2-2; 9 nucleotides align to TRBD1. V shed 5 bases and J 4 bases; nucleotides not matched to a gene: 11. Germline V gives CDR1 SGHTA, CDR2 FQGNSA. The CDR3 contains 17 residues. As DNA, the CDR3 is TGTGCCAGCAGCCTACCTAGACAGGGGGGGACCACCGGGGAGCTGTTTTTT. This encodes CASSLPRQGGTTGELFF. Full variable domain (rest looked up from reference TRBV7-2 and TRBJ2-2): GAGVSQSPSNKVTEKGKDVELRCDPISGHTALYWYRQSLGQGLEFLIYFQGNSAPDKSGLPSDRFSAERTGGSVSTLTIQRTQQEDSAVYLCASSLPRQGGTTGELFFGEGSRLTVL.

Ten or more counts support this clonotype. J is TRBJ1-2 and V is TRBV28, with D possibly being TRBD1 (6 bases). Between the trimmed V and J ends, which lost 5 bases and 4 bases, there was a span of 14 bases. This CDR3 has 14 residues. Germline CDR1 reads MDHEN; CDR2 reads SYDVKM. This CDR3 is CASSPQGRSYGYTF. CDR3 bases: TGTGCCAGCAGTCCTCAGGGGAGGAGCTATGGCTACACCTTC.

This clonotype was detected ten times or more. The CDR3 reads CSVGNYEQYF. CDR3 coding DNA: TGCAGCGTTGGCAACTACGAGCAGTACTTC. The chain links TRBV29-1 to TRBJ2-7; D is ambiguous. Germline CDR1 is SQVTM and CDR2 is ANQGSEA. V lost 4 bases to trimming and J lost 3 bases, with 4 bases between them. There are 10 residues in the CDR3.

There are many counts of this clonotype. The rearrangement links TRBV5-1 to TRBJ1-1; 8 bases line up with TRBD1. The CDR3 consists of 14 residues. Per the germline V gene, CDR1 is SGHRS and CDR2 is YFSETQ. Trimming removed 4 bases from V and 1 base from J; junction bases left unmatched: 3. The CDR3 spells CASSNRGSNTEAFF. In DNA, the CDR3 is TGCGCCAGCAGCAACAGGGGGTCGAACACTGAAGCTTTCTTT.

The gene calls are TRBV3-1 and TRBJ2-1; TRBD1 matches at 9 bases. The CDR3 runs 17 residues. Germline V gene sequence: CDR1 LGHDT, CDR2 YNNKEL (reference sequence). J gave up 0 bases and V 0 bases, and 3 bases lay outside the gene matches. CDR3 in amino acids: CASSQDWGQGSYNEQFF. The CDR3 coding sequence is TGTGCCAGCAGCCAAGATTGGGGACAGGGCTCCTACAATGAGCAGTTCTTC.

The chain has TRBV6-2 or TRBV6-3 and TRBJ1-1; 7 bases are a match to TRBD1. V shed 7 bases, J shed 8 bases, and the junction held 22 bases outside the gene matches. The CDR3 runs to 17 residues. Germline V gives CDR1 MNHEY, CDR2 SVGEGT. This chain's CDR3 is CASTHRGGQVIFSEAFF. The CDR3 DNA is TGTGCCAGCACTCATAGAGGTGGACAGGTTATCTTTTCGGAAGCTTTCTTT.

This clonotype showed up many times. V is TRBV5-1 and J is TRBJ1-6; no clear D. Germline CDR1 is SGHRS and CDR2 is YFSETQ. The V and J ends lost 0 bases and 8 bases respectively, with 6 bases between them. CDR3 length: 13 residues. In DNA, the CDR3 is TGCGCCAGCAGCTTGGTGCGGGATTCACCCCTCCACTTT. Amino acids: CASSLVRDSPLHF.

This clonotype was counted many times. This chain links TRBV29-1 with TRBJ2-1; 12 nucleotides match TRBD2. Trimming removed 4 bases from V and 6 bases from J; junction bases left unmatched: 4. Germline CDR1 and CDR2: SQVTM and ANQGSEA. This CDR3 is 14 amino acids long. The CDR3 sequence: CSVAGLAGINEQFF. The CDR3 nucleotides read TGCAGCGTTGCCGGACTAGCGGGAATCAATGAGCAGTTCTTC.

This clonotype has only a few counts. The rearrangement links TRBV24-1 to TRBJ2-1; TRBD2 agrees at 13 bases. V lost 6 bases, J lost 6 bases, and 1 base stayed unmatched. The germline CDR1 and CDR2 sequences are KGHDR and SFDVKD. This CDR3 comprises 14 residues. Here the CDR3 reads CATSTSGRGNEQFF. CDR3 nucleotides: TGTGCCACCAGTACTAGCGGGAGGGGCAATGAGCAGTTCTTC.

The chain combines TRBV7-9 with TRBJ1-4; possible D gene TRBD1, 5 bases. Germline CDR1 and CDR2: SEHNR and FQNEAQ (reference sequence). The V end lost 3 bases, the J end lost 4 bases, and 6 bases lay between the germline ends. The CDR3 spans 13 residues. CDR3: CASSFQGNEKLFF. In DNA form, the CDR3 reads TGTGCCAGCAGCTTCCAGGGTAATGAAAAACTGTTTTTT.

This clonotype was detected a few times. V usage is TRBV20-1 and J usage is TRBJ2-7; 7 bases align to TRBD2. CDR1 is DFQATT, CDR2 SNEGSKA, per germline (reference sequence). This CDR3 comprises 14 residues. After removal of 6 bases from V and 2 bases from J, the junction contained 10 bases not matched to a gene. Here the CDR3 reads CSADSGSSAYEQYF. The CDR3 DNA sequence: TGCAGTGCGGATAGCGGGTCTTCGGCCTACGAGCAGTACTTC.

Here the CDR3 DNA reads TGTGCCAGCAGCCTCACCTCCGTACCGGATGAGCAGTTCTTC. This encodes CASSLTSVPDEQFF. The chain is built from TRBV7-9 and TRBJ2-1; D ambiguous. Germline CDR1 and CDR2: SEHNR and FQNEAQ (reference sequence). The CDR3 totals 14 residues. V lost 5 bases to trimming and J lost 8 bases, with 16 bases between them.

This clonotype was seen at least ten times. The chain is built from TRBV7-6 and TRBJ2-1; 11 nucleotides align to TRBD2. Germline V gives CDR1 SGHVS, CDR2 FNYEAQ. J gave up 5 bases and V 5 bases, and 8 bases lay outside the gene matches. This CDR3 has 16 amino acids. The CDR3 nucleotides are TGTGCCAGCAGCACGTCGCCGGGACTAGCGGACAATGAGCAGTTCTTC. Protein sequence: CASSTSPGLADNEQFF.

This clonotype was observed many times. CDR3 in amino acids: CASSLSTEETQYF. The CDR3 bases are TGTGCCAGCAGCTTATCGACAGAAGAGACCCAGTACTTC. This sequence joins TRBV11-1 and TRBJ2-5; perhaps TRBD1 as D (5 bases). CDR3 length equals 13 residues. The germline V gene has CDR1 SGHAT and CDR2 FQDESV (reference sequence). Trimming cost V 2 bases and J 3 bases, with 7 bases left between them.

This clonotype was detected ten times or more. This sequence joins TRBV7-9 and TRBJ2-2; the D is unclear. The V and J ends lost 1 base and 7 bases respectively, with 10 bases between them. The CDR3 has 14 residues. Germline CDR1 and CDR2: SEHNR and FQNEAQ (reference sequence). The CDR3 DNA reads TGTGCCAGCAGCTTAGAAGGCGTAAGCGGGGAGCTGTTTTTT. The encoded protein is CASSLEGVSGELFF.

This clonotype was counted between two and nine times. This chain uses TRBV10-3 with TRBJ2-5; 8 positions match TRBD1. J lost 7 bases, V lost 2 bases, and 3 bases had no gene match. The CDR3 covers 13 residues. CDR1 is ENHRY, CDR2 SYGVKD, per germline. The CDR3 sequence is CAISEGQGGTQYF. The CDR3 nucleotides read TGTGCCATCAGTGAGGGACAGGGCGGGACCCAGTACTTC.

This clonotype was recorded a few times. The chain links TRBV9 to TRBJ1-1; no reliable D call. Per germline, CDR1 SGDLS and CDR2 YYNGEE. Trimming took off 7 bases at V and 1 base at J, with 14 bases between the two ends. This CDR3 comprises 14 residues. The CDR3 reads CASSGTAKNTEAFF. CDR3 bases: TGTGCCAGCTCAGGTACGGCCAAGAACACTGAAGCTTTCTTT. The full variable domain, in which reference TRBV9 and TRBJ1-1 provide the parts outside the CDR3, is DSGVTQTPKHLITATGQRVTLRCSPRSGDLSVYWYQQSLDQGLQFLIQYYNGEERAKGNILERFSAQQFPDLHSELNLSSLELGDSALYFCASSGTAKNTEAFFGQGTRLTVV.

The V and J genes are TRBV29-1 and TRBJ2-1, with D possibly matching TRBD1 (6 bases). With 4 bases removed from V and 7 bases from J, the gap between germline ends came to 14 bases. Germline V gene sequence: CDR1 SQVTM, CDR2 ANQGSEA. The CDR3 spans 13 residues. The CDR3 DNA is TGCAGCGTTGGTATGTCTCAGGGGAATGAGCAGTTCTTC. Translating gives CSVGMSQGNEQFF.

This clonotype occurred many times. J is TRBJ1-3 and V is TRBV9; D is uncertain. This CDR3 comprises 16 residues. Germline CDR1 is SGDLS and CDR2 is YYNGEE. Deletions cut 5 bases from V and 2 bases from J, with 17 bases between. Here the CDR3 reads CASSAVGGSAGNTIYF. CDR3 in DNA: TGTGCCAGCAGTGCCGTTGGAGGATCCGCTGGAAACACCATATATTTT.

This chain links TRBV7-9 with TRBJ1-4; no reliable D call. The germline gives CDR1 SEHNR, CDR2 FQNEAQ (reference sequence). V lost 0 bases, J lost 8 bases, and 16 bases lay in between. The CDR3 totals 16 residues. CDR3 in amino acids: CASSLAPAGSGEKLFF. The CDR3 DNA follows: TGTGCCAGCAGCTTAGCTCCTGCGGGCTCCGGCGAAAAACTGTTTTTT.

This clonotype was seen repeatedly, ten times or more. The V and J genes are TRBV7-9 and TRBJ1-2; unclear D gene. Deletions cut 7 bases from V and 2 bases from J, with 8 bases between. The germline CDR1 and CDR2 sequences are SEHNR and FQNEAQ (reference sequence). The CDR3 length is 12 residues. The CDR3 reads CASTPGNYGYTF. As DNA, the CDR3 is TGTGCCAGCACCCCGGGGAACTATGGCTACACCTTC. Using reference TRBV7-9 and TRBJ1-2 for the parts outside the CDR3, the full variable domain is DTGVSQNPRHKITKRGQNVTFRCDPISEHNRLYWYRQTLGQGPEFLTYFQNEAQLEKSRLLSDRFSAERPKGSFSTLEIQRTEQGDSAMYLCASTPGNYGYTFGSGTRLTVV.

This clonotype was counted only a few times. The chain couples TRBV20-1 to TRBJ2-5; D remains ambiguous. This CDR3 contains 15 residues. The germline V gene has CDR1 DFQATT and CDR2 SNEGSKA (reference sequence). V lost 3 bases and J 5 bases, leaving 19 bases between the germline ends. DNA of the CDR3: TGCAGTGCTAGGCTCCCCAACGGGCGACGGGAGACCCAGTACTTC. Encoded protein: CSARLPNGRRETQYF.

This clonotype was picked up many times. The chain has TRBV6-1 and TRBJ2-1; the match to TRBD2 covers 15 bases. CDR1 MNHNS and CDR2 SASEGT come from the germline V gene. The CDR3 extends over 14 amino acids. V lost 7 bases and J lost 15; bases outside the gene matches: 10. CDR3 sequence: CASTKGLAGGFWFF. Written as DNA, the CDR3 is TGTGCCAGCACCAAGGGACTAGCGGGAGGATTTTGGTTCTTC.